This TCR beta chain is drawn from a study of blood T cell repertoires in COVID-19. Whole-study context: Both acute and convalescent COVID-19 samples were obtained from the United States, Italy and Spain. T cells, B-cell-depleted T cells, or PBMCs provided the cDNA or gDNA that served as material.

The CDR3 spans 15 residues. The germline CDR1 and CDR2 sequences are SGHDT and YYEEEE. Trimming removed 4 bases at V and 5 bases at J, with 18 bases between. As handled by the study authors: Amplification of reference gene primers provided the estimated nucleated cell counts. This table comes from immunoSEQ multiplex PCR, and its TCRdb copy is limited to in-frame clones, with some not included. V, J and clone size are taken as reported in that table, and D and trimming were inferred from the DNA itself. Of tens of thousands of clones in the sample, roughly 80% were seen once. The chain joins TRBV5-6 to TRBJ2-5, with D possibly matching TRBD1 (6 bases). Sequenced material: peripheral blood. The sequence was obtained from a man aged 65 to 79 with acute or convalescent COVID-19. The CDR3, as DNA: TGTGCCAGCAGCCGGGTGGGGGCCGGCCGGGAGACCCAGTACTTC. Protein sequence: CASSRVGAGRETQYF. Full variable domain (missing parts from reference TRBV5-6 and TRBJ2-5): DAGVTQSPTHLIKTRGQQVTLRCSPKSGHDTVSWYQQALGQGPQFIFQYYEEEERQRGNFPDRFSGHQFPNYSSELNVNALLLGDSALYLCASSRVGAGRETQYFGPGTRLLVL.